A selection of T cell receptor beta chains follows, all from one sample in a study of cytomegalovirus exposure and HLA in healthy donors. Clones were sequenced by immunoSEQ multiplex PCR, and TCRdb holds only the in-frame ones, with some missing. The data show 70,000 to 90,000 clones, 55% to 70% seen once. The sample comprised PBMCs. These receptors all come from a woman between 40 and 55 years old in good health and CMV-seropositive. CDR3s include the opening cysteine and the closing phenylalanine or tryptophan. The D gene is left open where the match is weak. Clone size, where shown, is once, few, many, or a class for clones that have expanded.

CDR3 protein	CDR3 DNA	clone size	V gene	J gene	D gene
CASSQTSGPYNEQFF	TGTGCCAGCAGCCAAACTAGCGGGCCTTACAATGAGCAGTTCTTC	few	TRBV11-2	TRBJ2-1	TRBD2
CASSFPGTSGSNEQFF	TGTGCCAGCAGCTTCCCGGGGACTAGCGGGAGCAATGAGCAGTTCTTC	-	TRBV7-2	TRBJ2-1	TRBD2
CASSLSPKTSGFHYEQYF	TGTGCCAGCAGCCTTAGCCCGAAGACTAGCGGGTTCCACTACGAGCAGTACTTC	-	TRBV13	TRBJ2-7	TRBD2
CASSSRTGENTGELFF	TGCGCCAGCAGCTCCCGGACAGGGGAGAACACCGGGGAGCTGTTTTTT	-	TRBV5-1	TRBJ2-2	TRBD1
CASSPNQLAGGAGEQFF	TGCGCCAGCAGCCCCAACCAACTAGCGGGAGGGGCCGGTGAGCAGTTCTTC	-	TRBV4-3	TRBJ2-1	TRBD2
CASSQRPSGTGELFF	TGTGCCAGCAGCCAAAGACCCTCGGGCACCGGGGAGCTGTTTTTT	-	TRBV14	TRBJ2-2	-
CASFLGLLHQETQYF	TGTGCCAGCTTCTTGGGACTACTCCACCAAGAGACCCAGTACTTC	-	TRBV6-1	TRBJ2-5	TRBD2
CAAGGRNEQYF	TGCGCCGCAGGGGGCAGGAACGAGCAGTACTTC	-	TRBV10-2	TRBJ2-7	TRBD1
CASSPSRVGETQYF	TGCGCCAGCAGCCCCTCGCGGGTGGGAGAGACCCAGTACTTC	-	TRBV4-3	TRBJ2-5	-
CASSEFGGVEQYF	TGTGCCAGCAGTGAATTCGGAGGGGTCGAGCAGTACTTC	few	TRBV6-1	TRBJ2-7	-
CASSLRTGQNTEAFF	TGTGCCAGCAGCCTCAGGACAGGGCAGAACACTGAAGCTTTCTTT	-	TRBV16	TRBJ1-1	TRBD1
CASSFGGSVQGIYEQYF	TGTGCCAGCAGTTTTGGGGGCTCGGTACAGGGTATCTACGAGCAGTACTTC	once	TRBV27	TRBJ2-7	-
CASSHRDTSNQPQHF	TGCGCCAGCAGCCACCGGGACACTAGCAATCAGCCCCAGCATTTT	-	TRBV4-1	TRBJ1-5	-
CASGPQGGTEAFF	TGTGCCAGCGGCCCTCAGGGAGGAACTGAAGCTTTCTTT	-	TRBV27	TRBJ1-1	-
CASSRERGEQFF	TGTGCCAGCTCGCGGGAGCGAGGTGAGCAGTTCTTC	-	TRBV2	TRBJ2-1	TRBD2
CASSLGLEGGELFF	TGTGCCAGCAGCTTGGGACTAGAGGGCGGGGAGCTGTTTTTT	-	TRBV5-4	TRBJ2-2	-
CASSHASGEQYF	TGTGCCAGCAGCCATGCCTCCGGCGAGCAGTACTTC	-	TRBV7-2	TRBJ2-7	-
CASSRNRDSFIYGYTF	TGCGCCAGCAGCCGGAACCGGGACAGCTTCATCTATGGCTACACCTTC	-	TRBV4-1	TRBJ1-2	TRBD1
CSVDTGTGFITEAFF	TGCAGCGTTGATACCGGGACAGGGTTTATCACTGAAGCTTTCTTT	-	TRBV29-1	TRBJ1-1	TRBD1
CATSREEGSSGIPGGTGELFF	TGTGCCACCAGCAGAGAAGAGGGATCTAGCGGTATCCCAGGAGGGACCGGGGAGCTGTTTTTT	-	TRBV15	TRBJ2-2	TRBD2
CASSLAGRNSYNEQFF	TGTGCCAGTAGCCTAGCGGGCCGTAACTCCTACAATGAGCAGTTCTTC	few	TRBV19	TRBJ2-1	TRBD2
CASSVGSRGYNEQFF	TGTGCCAGCAGCGTAGGCAGTAGGGGGTACAATGAGCAGTTCTTC	-	TRBV9	TRBJ2-1	-
CAWSARVTQYF	TGTGCCTGGAGTGCGCGGGTTACGCAGTATTTT	-	TRBV30	TRBJ2-3	-
CASSLGQGAFSRIVEQYF	TGCGCCAGCAGCTTAGGACAGGGGGCGTTTTCGCGTATTGTCGAGCAGTACTTC	-	TRBV5-1	TRBJ2-7	TRBD1